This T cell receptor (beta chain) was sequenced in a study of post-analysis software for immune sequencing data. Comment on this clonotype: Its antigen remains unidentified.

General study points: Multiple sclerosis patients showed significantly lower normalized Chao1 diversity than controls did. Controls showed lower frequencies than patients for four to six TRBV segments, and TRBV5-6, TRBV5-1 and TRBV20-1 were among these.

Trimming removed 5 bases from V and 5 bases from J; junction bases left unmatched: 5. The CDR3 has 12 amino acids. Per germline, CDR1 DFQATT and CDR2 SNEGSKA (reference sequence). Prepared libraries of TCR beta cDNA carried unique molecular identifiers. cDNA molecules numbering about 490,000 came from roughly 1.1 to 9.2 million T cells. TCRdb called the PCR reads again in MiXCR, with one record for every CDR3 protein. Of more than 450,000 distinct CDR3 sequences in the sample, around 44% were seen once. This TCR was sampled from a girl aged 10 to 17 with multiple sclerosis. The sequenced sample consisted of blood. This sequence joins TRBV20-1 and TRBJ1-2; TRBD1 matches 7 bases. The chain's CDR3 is CSARSTGYGYTF. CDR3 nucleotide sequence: TGCAGTGCTCGATCGACAGGGTATGGCTACACCTTC.